This T cell receptor (beta chain) was identified during a study of blood T cells in healthy people across ages. The authors ran a second PCR of roughly 6 to 11 cycles using a sample-barcoded 5' primer and a J-beta primer mix. TCRdb reanalysed the 5' RACE reads using MiXCR and keeps one entry per CDR3 protein. The table has some 1,000,000 distinct CDR3 sequences, roughly 24% seen once. At least ten counts were recorded for this clonotype. These data also formed part of another study, on T cells of mothers and their children.

The sequenced sample was blood. The sequence derives from a girl aged 2-15 years in good health.

The CDR3 reads CASSQGPLQYF. The CDR3 coding sequence is TGTGCCAGCAGCCAAGGACCTTTGCAGTATTTT. V gene TRBV14 combines with J gene TRBJ2-3; D ambiguous. Germline V gives CDR1 SGHDN, CDR2 FVKESK. The CDR3 covers 11 residues. The V end lost 1 base, the J end lost 11 bases, and 7 bases lay between the germline ends.